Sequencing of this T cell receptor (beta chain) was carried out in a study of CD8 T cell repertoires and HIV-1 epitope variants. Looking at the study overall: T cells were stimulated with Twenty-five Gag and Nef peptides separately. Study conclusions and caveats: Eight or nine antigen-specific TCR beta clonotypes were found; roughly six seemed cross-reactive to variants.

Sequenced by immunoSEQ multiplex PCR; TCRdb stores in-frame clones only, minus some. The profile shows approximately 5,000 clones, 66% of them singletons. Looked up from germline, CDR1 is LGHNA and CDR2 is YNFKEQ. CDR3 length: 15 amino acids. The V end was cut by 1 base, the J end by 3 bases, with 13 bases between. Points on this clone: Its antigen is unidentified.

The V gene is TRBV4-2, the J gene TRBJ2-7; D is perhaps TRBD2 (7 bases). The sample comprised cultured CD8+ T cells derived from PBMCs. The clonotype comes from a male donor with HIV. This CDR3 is CASSQGRGGLYEQYF. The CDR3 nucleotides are TGTGCCAGCAGCCAAGGGAGGGGGGGCCTCTACGAGCAGTACTTC.